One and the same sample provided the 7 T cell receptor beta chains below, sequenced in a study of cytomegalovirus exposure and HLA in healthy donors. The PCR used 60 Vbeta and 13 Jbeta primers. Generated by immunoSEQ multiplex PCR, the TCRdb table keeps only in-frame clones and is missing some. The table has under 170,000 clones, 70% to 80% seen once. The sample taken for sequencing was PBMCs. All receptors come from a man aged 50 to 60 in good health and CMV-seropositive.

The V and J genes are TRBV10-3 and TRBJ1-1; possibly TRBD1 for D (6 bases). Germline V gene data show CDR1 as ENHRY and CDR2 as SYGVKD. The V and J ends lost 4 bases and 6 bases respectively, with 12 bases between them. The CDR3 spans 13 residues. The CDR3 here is CAISATGSAEAFF. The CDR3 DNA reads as TGTGCCATCAGTGCAACAGGGAGCGCTGAAGCTTTCTTT.

In DNA, the CDR3 is TGTGCCAGCAGTTTACCCGGGACAGGGCAGCATGAGCAGTTCTTC. Translation gives CASSLPGTGQHEQFF. The chain joins TRBV27 to TRBJ2-1; 9 bases fit TRBD1. J lost 8 bases, V lost 2 bases, and 7 bases had no gene match. The CDR3 has 15 amino acids. Germline V gene lookup returns CDR1 MNHEY and CDR2 SMNVEV (reference sequence).

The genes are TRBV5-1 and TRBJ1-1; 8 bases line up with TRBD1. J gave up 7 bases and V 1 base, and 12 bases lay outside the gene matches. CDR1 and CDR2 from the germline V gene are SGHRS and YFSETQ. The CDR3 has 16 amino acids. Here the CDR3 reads CASSLIGSFTGGEAFF. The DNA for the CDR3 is TGCGCCAGCAGCTTGATCGGCTCATTCACAGGGGGTGAAGCTTTCTTT.

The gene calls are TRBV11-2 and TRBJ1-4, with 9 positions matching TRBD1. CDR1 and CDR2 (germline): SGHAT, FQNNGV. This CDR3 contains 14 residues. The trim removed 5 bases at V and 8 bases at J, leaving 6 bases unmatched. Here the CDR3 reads CASSRIGTGEKLFF. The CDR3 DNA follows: TGTGCCAGCAGCCGAATCGGGACAGGGGAAAAACTGTTTTTT.

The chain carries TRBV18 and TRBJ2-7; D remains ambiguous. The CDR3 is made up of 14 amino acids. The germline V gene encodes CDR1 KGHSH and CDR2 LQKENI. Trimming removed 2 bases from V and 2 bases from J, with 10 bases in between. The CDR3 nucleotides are TGTGCCAGCTCACCATCCCACAGCCCCTACGAGCAGTACTTC. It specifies CASSPSHSPYEQYF. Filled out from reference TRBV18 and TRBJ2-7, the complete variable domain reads NAGVMQNPRHLVRRRGQEARLRCSPMKGHSHVYWYRQLPEEGLKFMVYLQKENIIDESGMPKERFSAEFPKEGPSILRIQQVVRGDSAAYFCASSPSHSPYEQYFGPGTRLTVT.

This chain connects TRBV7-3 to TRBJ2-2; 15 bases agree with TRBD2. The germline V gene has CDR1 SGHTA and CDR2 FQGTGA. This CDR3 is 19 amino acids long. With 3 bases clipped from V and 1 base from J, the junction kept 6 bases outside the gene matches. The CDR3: CASSFGTSGRFVNTGELFF. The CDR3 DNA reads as TGTGCCAGCAGCTTCGGGACTAGCGGGAGGTTCGTGAACACCGGGGAGCTGTTTTTT.

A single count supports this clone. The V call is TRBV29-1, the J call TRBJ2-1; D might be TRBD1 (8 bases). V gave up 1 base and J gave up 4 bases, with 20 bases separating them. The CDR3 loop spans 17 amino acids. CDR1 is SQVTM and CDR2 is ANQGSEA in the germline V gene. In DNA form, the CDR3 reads TGCAGCGTTGAAGGCGGGGGACAGGCAGAGAGGTACAATGAGCAGTTCTTC. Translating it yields CSVEGGGQAERYNEQFF.